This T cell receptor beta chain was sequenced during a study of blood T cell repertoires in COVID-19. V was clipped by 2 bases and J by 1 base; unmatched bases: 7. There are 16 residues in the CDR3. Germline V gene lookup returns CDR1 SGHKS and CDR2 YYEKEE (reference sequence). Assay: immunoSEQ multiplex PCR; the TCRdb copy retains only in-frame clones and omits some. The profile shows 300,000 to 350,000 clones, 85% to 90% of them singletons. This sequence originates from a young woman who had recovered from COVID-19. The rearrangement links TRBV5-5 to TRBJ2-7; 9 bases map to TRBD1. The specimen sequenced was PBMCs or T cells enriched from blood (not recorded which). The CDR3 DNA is TGTGCCAGCAGCTTTCAGGACAGGGGCCTTTCCTACGAGCAGTACTTC. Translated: CASSFQDRGLSYEQYF.